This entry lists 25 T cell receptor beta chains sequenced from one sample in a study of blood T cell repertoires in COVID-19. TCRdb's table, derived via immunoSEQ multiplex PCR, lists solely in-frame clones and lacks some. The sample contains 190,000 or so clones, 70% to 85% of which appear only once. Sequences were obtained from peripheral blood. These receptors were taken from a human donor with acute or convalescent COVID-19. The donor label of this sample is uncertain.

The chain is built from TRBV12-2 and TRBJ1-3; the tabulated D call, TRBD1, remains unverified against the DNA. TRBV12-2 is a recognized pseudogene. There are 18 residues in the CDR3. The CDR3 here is CASRLRLRPGNSGNTIYF. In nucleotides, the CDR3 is TGTGCAAGTCGCTTAAGACTTCGCCCAGGGAACTCTGGAAACACCATATATTTT.

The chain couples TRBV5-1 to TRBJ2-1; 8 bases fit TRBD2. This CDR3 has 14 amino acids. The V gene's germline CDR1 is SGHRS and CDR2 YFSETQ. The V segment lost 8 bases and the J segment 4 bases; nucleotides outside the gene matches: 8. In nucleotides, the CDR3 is TGCGCCAGTTCCCTTAGCGGGGCATACAATGAGCAGTTCTTC. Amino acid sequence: CASSLSGAYNEQFF.

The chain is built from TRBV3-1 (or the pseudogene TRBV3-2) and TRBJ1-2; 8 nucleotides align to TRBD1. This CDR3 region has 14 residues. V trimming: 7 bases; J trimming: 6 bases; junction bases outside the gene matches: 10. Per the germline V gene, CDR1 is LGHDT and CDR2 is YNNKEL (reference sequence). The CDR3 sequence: CASTSGRGRDGYTF. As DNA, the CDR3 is TGTGCCAGCACCTCCGGCAGGGGGCGTGATGGCTACACCTTC.

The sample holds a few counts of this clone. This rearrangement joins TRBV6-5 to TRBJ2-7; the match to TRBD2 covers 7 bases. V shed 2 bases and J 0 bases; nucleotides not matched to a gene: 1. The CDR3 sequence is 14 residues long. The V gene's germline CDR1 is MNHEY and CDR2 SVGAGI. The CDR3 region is CASSYQRGSYEQYF. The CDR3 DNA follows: TGTGCCAGCAGTTACCAGCGGGGCTCCTACGAGCAGTACTTC.

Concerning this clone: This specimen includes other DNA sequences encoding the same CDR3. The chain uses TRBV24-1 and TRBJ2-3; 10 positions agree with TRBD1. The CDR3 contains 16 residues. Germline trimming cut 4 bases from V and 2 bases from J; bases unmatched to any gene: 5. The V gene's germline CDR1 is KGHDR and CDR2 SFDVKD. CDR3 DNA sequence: TGTGCCACCAGTGACCCGGGACAGGGGCTCACAGATACGCAGTATTTT. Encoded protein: CATSDPGQGLTDTQYF.

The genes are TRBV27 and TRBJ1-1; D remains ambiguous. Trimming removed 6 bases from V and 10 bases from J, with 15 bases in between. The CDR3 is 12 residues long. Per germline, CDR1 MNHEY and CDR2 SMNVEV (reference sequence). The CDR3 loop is CASSPTGSGAFF. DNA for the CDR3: TGTGCCAGCAGCCCTACGGGGAGTGGAGCTTTCTTT.

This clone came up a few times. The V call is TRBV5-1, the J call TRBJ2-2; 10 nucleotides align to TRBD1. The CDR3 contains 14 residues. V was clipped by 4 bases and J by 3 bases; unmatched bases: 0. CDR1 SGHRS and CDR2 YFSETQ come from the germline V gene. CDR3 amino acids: CASSGTGDTGELFF. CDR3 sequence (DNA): TGCGCCAGCAGCGGGACAGGGGACACCGGGGAGCTGTTTTTT.

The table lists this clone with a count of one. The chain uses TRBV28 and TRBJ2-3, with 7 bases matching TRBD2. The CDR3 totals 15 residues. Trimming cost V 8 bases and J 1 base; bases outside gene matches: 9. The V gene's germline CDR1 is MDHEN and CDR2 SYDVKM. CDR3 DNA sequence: TGTGCCAGCGTATACGGGGGGATGGGCACAGATACGCAGTATTTT. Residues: CASVYGGMGTDTQYF.

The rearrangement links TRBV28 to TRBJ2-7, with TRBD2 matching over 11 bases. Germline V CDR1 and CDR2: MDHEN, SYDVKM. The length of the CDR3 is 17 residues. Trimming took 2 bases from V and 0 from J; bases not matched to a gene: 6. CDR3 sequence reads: CASSLPITSGSSYEQYF. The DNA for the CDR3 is TGTGCCAGCAGTTTACCGATTACTAGCGGGAGCTCCTACGAGCAGTACTTC. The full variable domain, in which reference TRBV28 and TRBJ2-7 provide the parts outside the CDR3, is DVKVTQSSRYLVKRTGEKVFLECVQDMDHENMFWYRQDPGLGLRLIYFSYDVKMKEKGDIPEGYSVSREKKERFSLILESASTNQTSMYLCASSLPITSGSSYEQYFGPGTRLTVT.

The CDR3 is CASTPGVENQPQHF. The CDR3 DNA follows: TGTGCCAGCACCCCAGGGGTCGAAAATCAGCCCCAGCATTTT. The chain couples TRBV27 to TRBJ1-5; D possibly corresponds to TRBD1 (6 bases). The length of the CDR3 is 14 residues. Trimming took off 7 bases at V and 4 bases at J, with 14 bases between the two ends. Germline V CDR1 and CDR2: MNHEY, SMNVEV (reference sequence).

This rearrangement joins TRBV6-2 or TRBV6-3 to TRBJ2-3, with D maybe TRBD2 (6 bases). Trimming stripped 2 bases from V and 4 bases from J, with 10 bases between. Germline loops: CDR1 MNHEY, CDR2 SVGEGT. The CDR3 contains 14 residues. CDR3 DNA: TGTGCCAGCAGTTACGTAACGGGGGCAGATACGCAGTATTTT. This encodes CASSYVTGADTQYF.

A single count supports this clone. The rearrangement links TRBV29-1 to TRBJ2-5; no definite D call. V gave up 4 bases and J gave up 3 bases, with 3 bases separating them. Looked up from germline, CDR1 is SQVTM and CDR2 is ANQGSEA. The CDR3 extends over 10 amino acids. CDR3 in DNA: TGCAGCGTTGGAGAAGAGACCCAGTACTTC. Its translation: CSVGEETQYF.

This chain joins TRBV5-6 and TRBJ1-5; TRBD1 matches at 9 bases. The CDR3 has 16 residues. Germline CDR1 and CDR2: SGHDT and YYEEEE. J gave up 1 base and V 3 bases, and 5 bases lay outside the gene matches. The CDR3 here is CASSSPGTGSNQPQHF. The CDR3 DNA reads TGTGCCAGCAGCTCCCCCGGGACAGGGAGCAATCAGCCCCAGCATTTT.

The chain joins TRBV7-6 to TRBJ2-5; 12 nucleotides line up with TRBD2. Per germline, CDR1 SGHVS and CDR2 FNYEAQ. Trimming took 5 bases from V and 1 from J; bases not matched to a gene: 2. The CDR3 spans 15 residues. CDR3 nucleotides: TGTGCCAGCAGCCCGGGACTAGCGGGCCAAGAGACCCAGTACTTC. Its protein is CASSPGLAGQETQYF.

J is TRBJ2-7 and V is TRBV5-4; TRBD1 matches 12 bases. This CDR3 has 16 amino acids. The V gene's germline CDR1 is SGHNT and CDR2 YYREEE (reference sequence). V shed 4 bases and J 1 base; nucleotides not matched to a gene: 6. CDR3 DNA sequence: TGTGCCAGCAGCCCCGGGACAGGGGGCGTATCCTACGAGCAGTACTTC. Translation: CASSPGTGGVSYEQYF.

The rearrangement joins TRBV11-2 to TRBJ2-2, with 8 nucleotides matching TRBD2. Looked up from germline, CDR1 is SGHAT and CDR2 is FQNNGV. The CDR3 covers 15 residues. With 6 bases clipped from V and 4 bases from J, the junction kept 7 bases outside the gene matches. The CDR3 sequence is CASRLSGRVTGELFF. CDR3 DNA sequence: TGTGCCAGCAGATTAAGCGGGAGAGTCACCGGGGAGCTGTTTTTT.

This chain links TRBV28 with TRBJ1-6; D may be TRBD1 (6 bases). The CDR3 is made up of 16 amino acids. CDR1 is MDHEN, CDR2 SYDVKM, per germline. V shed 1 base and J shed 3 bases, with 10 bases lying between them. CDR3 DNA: TGTGCCAGCAGTTTATTGGGGGCGGACTATAATTCACCCCTCCACTTT. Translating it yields CASSLLGADYNSPLHF.

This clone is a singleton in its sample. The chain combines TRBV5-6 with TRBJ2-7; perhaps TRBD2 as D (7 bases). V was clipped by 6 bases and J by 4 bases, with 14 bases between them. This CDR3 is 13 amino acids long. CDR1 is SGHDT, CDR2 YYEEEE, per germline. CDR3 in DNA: TGTGCCAGCACCTCGGGGGGCACGTACGAGCAGTACTTC. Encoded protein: CASTSGGTYEQYF.

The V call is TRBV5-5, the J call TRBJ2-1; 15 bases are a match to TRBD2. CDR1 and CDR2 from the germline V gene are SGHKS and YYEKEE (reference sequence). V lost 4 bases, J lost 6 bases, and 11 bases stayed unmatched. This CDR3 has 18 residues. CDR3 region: CASSLGLAGGPSLNEQFF. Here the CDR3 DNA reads TGTGCCAGCAGCCTGGGACTAGCGGGGGGCCCCTCACTCAATGAGCAGTTCTTC.

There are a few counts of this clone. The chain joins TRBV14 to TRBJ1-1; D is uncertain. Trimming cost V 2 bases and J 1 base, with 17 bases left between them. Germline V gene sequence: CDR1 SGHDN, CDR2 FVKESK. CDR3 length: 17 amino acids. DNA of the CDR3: TGTGCCAGCAGCCAACAACCCCTCGGGTCAACGAACACTGAAGCTTTCTTT. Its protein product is CASSQQPLGSTNTEAFF. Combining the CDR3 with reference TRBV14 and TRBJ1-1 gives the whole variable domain EAGVTQFPSHSVIEKGQTVTLRCDPISGHDNLYWYRRVMGKEIKFLLHFVKESKQDESGMPNNRFLAERTGGTYSTLKVQPAELEDSGVYFCASSQQPLGSTNTEAFFGQGTRLTVV.

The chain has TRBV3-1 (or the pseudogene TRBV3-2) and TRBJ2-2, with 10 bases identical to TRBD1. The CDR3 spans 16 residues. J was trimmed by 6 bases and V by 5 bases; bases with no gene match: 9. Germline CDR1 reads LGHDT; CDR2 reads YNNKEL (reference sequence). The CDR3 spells CASSGRDRGWAGELFF. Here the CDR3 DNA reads TGTGCCAGCAGCGGACGGGACAGGGGTTGGGCCGGGGAGCTGTTTTTT.

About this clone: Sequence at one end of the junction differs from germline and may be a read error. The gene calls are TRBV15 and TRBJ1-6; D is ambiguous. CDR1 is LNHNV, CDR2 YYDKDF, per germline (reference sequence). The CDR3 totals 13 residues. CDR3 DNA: TGTGCCACCAGCAGAGCCTATTATTCACCCCTCCACTTT. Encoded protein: CATSRAYYSPLHF.

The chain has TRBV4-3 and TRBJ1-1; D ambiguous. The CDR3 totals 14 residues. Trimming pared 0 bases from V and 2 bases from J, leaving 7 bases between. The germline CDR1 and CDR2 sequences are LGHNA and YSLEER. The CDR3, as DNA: TGCGCCAGCAGCCAAGAGACACTTAACACTGAAGCTTTCTTT. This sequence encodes CASSQETLNTEAFF.

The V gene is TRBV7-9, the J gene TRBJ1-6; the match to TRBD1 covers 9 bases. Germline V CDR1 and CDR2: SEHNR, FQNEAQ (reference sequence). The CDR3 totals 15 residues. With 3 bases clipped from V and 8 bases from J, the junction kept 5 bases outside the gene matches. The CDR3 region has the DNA TGTGCCAGCAGCTTGGGTGACAGGGGGGATTCACCCCTCCACTTT. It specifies CASSLGDRGDSPLHF.

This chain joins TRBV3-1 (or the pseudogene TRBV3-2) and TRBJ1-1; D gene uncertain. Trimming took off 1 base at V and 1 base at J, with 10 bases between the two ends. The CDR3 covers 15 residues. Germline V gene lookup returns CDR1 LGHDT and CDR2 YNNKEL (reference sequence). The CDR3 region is CASSQGPAENTEAFF. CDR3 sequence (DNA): TGTGCCAGCAGCCAAGGACCGGCGGAGAACACTGAAGCTTTCTTT.